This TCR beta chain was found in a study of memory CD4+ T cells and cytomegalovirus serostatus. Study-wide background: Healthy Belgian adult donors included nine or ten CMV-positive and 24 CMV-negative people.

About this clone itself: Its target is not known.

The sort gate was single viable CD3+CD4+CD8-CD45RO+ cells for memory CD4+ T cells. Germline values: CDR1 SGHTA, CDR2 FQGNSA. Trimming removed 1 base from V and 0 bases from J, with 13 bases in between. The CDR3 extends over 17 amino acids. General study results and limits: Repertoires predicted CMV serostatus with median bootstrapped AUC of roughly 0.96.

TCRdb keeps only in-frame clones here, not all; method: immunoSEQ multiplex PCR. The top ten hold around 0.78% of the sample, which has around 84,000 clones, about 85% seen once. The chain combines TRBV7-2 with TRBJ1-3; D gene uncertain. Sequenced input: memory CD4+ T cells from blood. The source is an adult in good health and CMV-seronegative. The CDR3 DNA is TGTGCCAGCAGCTTAGTTAGTCAGACTTACTCTGGAAACACCATATATTTT. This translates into CASSLVSQTYSGNTIYF.